The text below deals with one T cell receptor beta chain. In the authors' workflow: Reference gene primer amplification yielded estimated nucleated cell counts. Measured with immunoSEQ multiplex PCR; TCRdb has only the in-frame clones, and not every one. That table gives V, J and clone size, and the DNA gave D and trimming. The sample shows about 100,000 clones, 75% to 90% of them seen only once. This sample was taken from a study of blood T cell repertoires in COVID-19. In the study overall: COVID-19 samples, acute and convalescent, were from the United States, Italy and Spain. PBMCs, B-cell-depleted T cells, or T cells were the source of the cDNA or gDNA that made up the material.

This TCR came from a man older than 75 with acute or convalescent COVID-19. Input material: peripheral blood.

The CDR3 nucleotides are TGTGCCAGCAGCTTGGTCTCAGGTGGTGCTAATTCACCCCTCCACTTT. Translation gives CASSLVSGGANSPLHF. V usage is TRBV5-6 and J usage is TRBJ1-6, with no clear D. The CDR3 is 16 residues long. From germline, CDR1 is SGHDT and CDR2 YYEEEE. V shed 0 bases and J shed 6 bases, with 13 bases lying between them. Based on the CDR3 plus reference TRBV5-6 and TRBJ1-6, the full variable domain is DAGVTQSPTHLIKTRGQQVTLRCSPKSGHDTVSWYQQALGQGPQFIFQYYEEEERQRGNFPDRFSGHQFPNYSSELNVNALLLGDSALYLCASSLVSGGANSPLHFGNGTRLTVT.